One and the same sample provided the 25 T cell receptor beta chains below, sequenced in a study of T cells in Graves' hyperthyroidism and ophthalmopathy. Using RNA transcripts as the source, TCR beta CDR3 regions were amplified. A first-round RT-PCR of the TCR CDR3 used the HTBI primer set. TCRdb called the multiplex PCR reads again in MiXCR, with one record for every CDR3 protein. Here the sample spans about 59,000 distinct CDR3 sequences, approximately 53% being singletons. Sequencing was carried out using blood. These receptors were collected from an older woman with Graves' ophthalmopathy.

This clonotype is medium-sized by share. The CDR3 sequence: CASSEYGGRQGSLGTDTQYF. The CDR3 region has the DNA TGTGCCAGCAGTGAATATGGGGGGCGACAGGGTTCCTTGGGCACAGATACGCAGTATTTT. This chain connects TRBV25-1 to TRBJ2-3, with D maybe TRBD1 (7 bases). V was clipped by 0 bases and J by 1 base, with 23 bases between them. There are 20 residues in the CDR3. Looked up from germline, CDR1 is MGHDK and CDR2 is SYGVNS.

The CDR3 here is CASSEDSHSGANEQYF. The CDR3 DNA follows: TGTGCCAGCAGCGAGGACAGCCACTCTGGGGCCAACGAGCAGTACTTC. The rearrangement links TRBV5-6 to TRBJ2-7, with a tentative D call TRBD1 (6 bases). Per germline, CDR1 SGHDT and CDR2 YYEEEE. CDR3 length: 16 amino acids. The V end was cut by 4 bases, the J end by 5 bases, with 22 bases between.

The CDR3: CATSRGGRSSNQPQHF. CDR3 nucleotides: TGTGCCACTTCCCGCGGGGGCAGGAGTAGCAATCAGCCCCAGCATTTT. The V gene is TRBV24-1, the J gene TRBJ1-5, with D possibly being TRBD1 (6 bases). The germline gives CDR1 KGHDR, CDR2 SFDVKD. This CDR3 region has 16 residues. Trimming stripped 10 bases from V and 0 bases from J, with 18 bases between.

This clonotype showed up many times. This chain's CDR3 is CASSQAGHRNQPQHF. CDR3 sequence (DNA): TGTGCCAGCAGCCAAGCGGGACACCGCAATCAGCCCCAGCATTTT. The genes are TRBV3-1 and TRBJ1-5; the D gene is possibly TRBD1 (6 bases). The CDR3 totals 15 residues. Germline CDR1 and CDR2: LGHDT and YNNKEL (reference sequence). V dropped 1 base and J dropped 2 bases, with 9 bases sitting between them.

This chain connects TRBV20-1 to TRBJ2-7, with a tentative D call TRBD1 (6 bases). The V end lost 6 bases, the J end lost 5 bases, and 11 bases lay between the germline ends. The CDR3 has 11 amino acids. Germline CDR1 and CDR2: DFQATT and SNEGSKA (reference sequence). CDR3 sequence: CSASQGNEQYF. The CDR3 DNA reads TGCAGTGCCTCCCAGGGGAACGAGCAGTACTTC.

This clonotype appeared many times. This rearrangement joins TRBV12-3 or TRBV12-4 to TRBJ2-7; 7 positions agree with TRBD2. Trimming cost V 7 bases and J 2 bases; bases outside gene matches: 11. This CDR3 is 15 amino acids long. CDR3: CASTWGGDSAYEQYF. DNA of the CDR3: TGTGCCAGCACCTGGGGGGGAGACAGTGCCTACGAGCAGTACTTC.

This clonotype appeared many times. The chain combines TRBV7-9 with TRBJ1-2; perhaps TRBD1 as D (6 bases). Germline V gives CDR1 SEHNR, CDR2 FQNEAQ (reference sequence). V gave up 0 bases and J gave up 6 bases, with 11 bases separating them. This CDR3 has 14 residues. The CDR3 DNA reads TGTGCCAGCAGCTTAGCGCGGACAGCCGATGGCTACACCTTC. Translated: CASSLARTADGYTF.

This chain joins TRBV7-2 and TRBJ1-6; 10 bases map to TRBD1. V lost 5 bases and J lost 12; bases outside the gene matches: 10. Germline V CDR1 and CDR2: SGHTA, FQGNSA. CDR3 length: 15 amino acids. The CDR3 nucleotides read TGTGCCAGCAGCGAGGACAGGGGGTTAGATTTACCCCTCCACTTT. Translated, it gives CASSEDRGLDLPLHF.

Many counts were recorded for this clonotype. The chain links TRBV12-5 to TRBJ1-5, with D perhaps matching TRBD1 (6 bases). This CDR3 contains 13 residues. In germline, CDR1 is LGHNT, CDR2 FRNRAP. Trimming pared 7 bases from V and 4 bases from J, leaving 11 bases between. The CDR3 sequence: CASVLTGNQPQHF. DNA of the CDR3: TGTGCTAGTGTTCTCACAGGGAATCAGCCCCAGCATTTT.

As for this clonotype: The junction shows a germline mismatch at one end, possibly a read error. The chain joins TRBV27 to TRBJ1-1; 7 bases map to TRBD1. The germline V gene encodes CDR1 MNHEY and CDR2 SMNVEV (reference sequence). The CDR3 is 15 amino acids. The CDR3, as DNA: TGTGCCTGCAGTTCCGACAGGGCGAAGAACACTGAAGCTTTCTTT. Residues: CACSSDRAKNTEAFF.

This clonotype was seen just once. This sequence joins TRBV5-1 and TRBJ1-1; 9 nucleotides agree with TRBD1. CDR3 length: 14 amino acids. The J segment lost 6 bases and the V segment lost 2 bases, leaving 5 bases of the junction unmatched. Germline CDR1 and CDR2: SGHRS and YFSETQ. CDR3 sequence (DNA): TGCGCCAGCAGCTTCGACAGGGGGGACGCTGAAGCTTTCTTT. Translated: CASSFDRGDAEAFF.

This clonotype has a handful of counts. The chain is built from TRBV7-9 and TRBJ2-2, with D perhaps TRBD1 (7 bases). The CDR3 is 20 residues long. Germline V CDR1 and CDR2: SEHNR, FQNEAQ (reference sequence). Trimming removed 6 bases from V and 0 bases from J, with 26 bases in between. Here the CDR3 reads CASSLWSGRRGPSNTGELFF. CDR3 in DNA: TGTGCCAGCAGTTTATGGAGTGGAAGGAGGGGGCCTTCGAACACCGGGGAGCTGTTTTTT.

V gene TRBV11-2 combines with J gene TRBJ1-2; TRBD1 might be the D (5 bases). The germline CDR1 and CDR2 sequences are SGHAT and FQNNGV. V was trimmed by 3 bases and J by 3 bases, leaving 14 bases between them. This CDR3 comprises 15 residues. DNA for the CDR3: TGTGCCAGCAGCTTCGACCCCGGGGCGCACTATGGCTACACCTTC. It is translated as CASSFDPGAHYGYTF.

Many counts were recorded for this clonotype. In DNA form, the CDR3 reads TGTGCCAGCAGCCAAGAGCTAGCCTCAAACAATGAGCAGTTCTTC. Translating it yields CASSQELASNNEQFF. The V call is TRBV14, the J call TRBJ2-1; possible D gene TRBD2, 5 bases. Germline V lookup: CDR1 SGHDN, CDR2 FVKESK. V lost 0 bases and J 5 bases, leaving 11 bases between the germline ends. This CDR3 region has 15 residues.

This clonotype was picked up a small number of times. The chain is built from TRBV24-1 and TRBJ2-3, with 11 positions matching TRBD2. Looked up from germline, CDR1 is KGHDR and CDR2 is SFDVKD. The J segment lost 4 bases and the V segment lost 3 bases, leaving 5 bases of the junction unmatched. CDR3 length: 16 residues. CDR3 sequence (DNA): TGTGCCACCAGTGATCGGACTAGCGGGTTGGCAGATACGCAGTATTTT. It codes for CATSDRTSGLADTQYF.

As DNA, the CDR3 is TGCAGCGGGGGACAGGGGCACTCCTACGAGCAGTACTTC. This encodes CSGGQGHSYEQYF. This chain connects TRBV29-1 to TRBJ2-7; 10 positions agree with TRBD1. The germline gives CDR1 SQVTM, CDR2 ANQGSEA. The V and J ends lost 7 bases and 0 bases, in that order; junction bases with no gene match: 3. This CDR3 has 13 residues.

About this clonotype: One junction end disagrees with the germline gene, perhaps due to a read error. The CDR3 sequence: CASSSGSGQGIYNEKLFF. CDR3 DNA: TGCGCCAGCAGCTCGGGGAGTGGACAGGGGATCTACAATGAAAAACTGTTTTTT. This sequence joins TRBV7-9 and TRBJ1-4; TRBD1 matches 9 bases. The CDR3 extends over 18 amino acids. Germline loops: CDR1 SEHNR, CDR2 FQNEAQ (reference sequence).

As regards this clonotype: One end of the junction fails to match germline, which may point to a read error. The chain has TRBV20-1 and TRBJ2-1, with 10 bases that match TRBD2. Germline CDR1 DFQATT, CDR2 SNEGSKA (reference sequence). The CDR3 runs 13 residues. The CDR3 protein is CSVASGGYNEQLF. Here the CDR3 DNA reads TGCAGTGTAGCTAGCGGGGGTTACAATGAGCAGCTCTTC.

This clonotype was observed at least ten times. This chain connects TRBV5-1 to TRBJ2-3; the match to TRBD2 covers 14 bases. Trimming cost V 0 bases and J 4 bases; bases outside gene matches: 4. This CDR3 comprises 17 residues. The V gene's germline CDR1 is SGHRS and CDR2 YFSETQ. The CDR3, as DNA: TGCGCCAGCAGCTTGGCGCGACTAGCGGGAGGGCCAGATACGCAGTATTTT. Translating gives CASSLARLAGGPDTQYF.

The chain joins TRBV5-6 to TRBJ2-7; 8 bases match TRBD1. CDR3 length equals 14 residues. Per germline, CDR1 SGHDT and CDR2 YYEEEE. The V and J ends lost 4 bases and 7 bases, in that order; junction bases with no gene match: 10. CDR3 loop: CASSIRQGAGEQYF. CDR3 bases: TGTGCCAGCAGCATACGTCAGGGGGCTGGAGAGCAGTACTTC. Variable domain in full (rest from reference TRBV5-6 and TRBJ2-7): DAGVTQSPTHLIKTRGQQVTLRCSPKSGHDTVSWYQQALGQGPQFIFQYYEEEERQRGNFPDRFSGHQFPNYSSELNVNALLLGDSALYLCASSIRQGAGEQYFGPGTRLTVT.

This chain joins TRBV2 and TRBJ2-5, with a possible D match to TRBD2 (6 bases). From germline, CDR1 is SNHLY and CDR2 FYNNEI. The V and J ends lost 4 bases and 1 base respectively, with 7 bases between them. CDR3 length equals 13 residues. In nucleotides, the CDR3 is TGTGCCAGCAGTGGACTAGTCCAAGAGACCCAGTACTTC. It specifies CASSGLVQETQYF.

This clonotype rates as medium-sized. The chain joins TRBV15 to TRBJ1-6; 7 bases align to TRBD1. The CDR3 has 14 amino acids. Per the germline V gene, CDR1 is LNHNV and CDR2 is YYDKDF (reference sequence). V shed 5 bases, J shed 7 bases, and the junction held 5 bases outside the gene matches. Here the CDR3 reads CATSLRGVNSPLHF. The CDR3 DNA reads TGTGCCACCAGCCTCAGGGGGGTGAATTCACCCCTCCACTTT.

In its sample, this clonotype ranks as medium-sized. This chain joins TRBV20-1 and TRBJ1-1; TRBD1 matches 9 bases. This CDR3 region has 13 residues. J gave up 4 bases and V 5 bases, and 5 bases lay outside the gene matches. Germline-derived CDR1 and CDR2 are DFQATT and SNEGSKA (reference sequence). CDR3 sequence: CSAWDREPTEAFF. CDR3 nucleotide sequence: TGCAGTGCTTGGGACAGGGAGCCCACTGAAGCTTTCTTT.

This chain joins TRBV30 and TRBJ1-4; 7 bases fit TRBD1. The trim removed 3 bases at V and 2 bases at J, leaving 6 bases unmatched. The CDR3 sequence is 15 residues long. Germline CDR1 and CDR2: GTSNPN and SVGIG (reference sequence). The CDR3 DNA follows: TGTGCCTGGAGCCTCACGACAGGGACTAATGAAAAACTGTTTTTT. Protein: CAWSLTTGTNEKLFF. Complete variable domain (other parts from reference TRBV30 and TRBJ1-4): SQTIHQWPATLVQPVGSPLSLECTVEGTSNPNLYWYRQAAGRGLQLLFYSVGIGQISSEVPQNLSASRPQDRQFILSSKKLLLSDSGFYLCAWSLTTGTNEKLFFGSGTQLSVL.

CDR3 sequence reads: CASSTPWGRALYGYTF. The CDR3 DNA reads TGTGCCAGCAGCACACCCTGGGGCAGGGCATTGTATGGCTACACCTTC. The rearrangement links TRBV7-8 to TRBJ1-2, with D tentatively TRBD1 (5 bases). This CDR3 region has 16 residues. Germline values: CDR1 SGHVS, CDR2 FQNEAQ. V was clipped by 5 bases and J by 5 bases, with 21 bases between them.